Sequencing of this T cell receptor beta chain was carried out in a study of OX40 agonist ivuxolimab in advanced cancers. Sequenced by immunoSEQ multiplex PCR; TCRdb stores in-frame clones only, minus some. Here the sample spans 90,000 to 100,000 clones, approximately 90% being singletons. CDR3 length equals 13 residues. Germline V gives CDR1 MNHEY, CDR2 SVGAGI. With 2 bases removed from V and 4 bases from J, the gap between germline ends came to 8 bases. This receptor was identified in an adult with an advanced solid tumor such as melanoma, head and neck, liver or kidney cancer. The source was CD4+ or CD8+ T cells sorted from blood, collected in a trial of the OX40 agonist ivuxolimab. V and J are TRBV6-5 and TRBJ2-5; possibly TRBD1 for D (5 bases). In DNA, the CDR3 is TGTGCCAGCAGTTACGGCAGGGTAGAGACCCAGTACTTC. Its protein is CASSYGRVETQYF.